These 6 T cell receptor beta chains were all obtained from the same sample, sequenced in a study of T cells expressing NK-cell markers. TCRdb re-called the 5' RACE reads and catalogs CDR3 proteins one per entry, DNA excluded. The table lists about half a million distinct CDR3 sequences. Sample: blood T cells: a sorted CD56 or NKG2C T cell subset, CD4+ or CD8+ T cells, or bulk PBMC T cells (not recorded which). The receptors stem from a woman aged 50 to 60 in good health.

This sequence joins TRBV24-1 and TRBJ2-5; TCRdb's assignment of TRBD2 cannot be checked, as there is no DNA. The CDR3 contains 17 residues. Per germline, CDR1 KGHDR and CDR2 SFDVKD. CDR3 loop: CATSVAGFPSIQETQYF.

The gene calls are TRBV5-1 and TRBJ2-3; absent DNA, TCRdb's TRBD1 call cannot be checked. In germline, CDR1 is SGHRS, CDR2 YFSETQ. The CDR3 totals 16 residues. The CDR3 here is CASSWGDRGTTDTQYF.

The rearrangement links TRBV20-1 to TRBJ1-6. This CDR3 is 13 amino acids long. Germline lookup yields CDR1 DFQATT and CDR2 SNEGSKA (reference sequence). The CDR3 spells CSATGVDNSPLHF.

The chain combines TRBV12-3 or TRBV12-4 with TRBJ2-1; TCRdb outputs TRBD2, but without DNA this stays unchecked. The CDR3 is 16 residues long. The CDR3 spells CASSFWSGVSYNEQFF.

The rearrangement uses TRBV20-1 and TRBJ2-3; TCRdb lists TRBD2, though no DNA is available to test this call. CDR3 length equals 14 residues. Germline V gene sequence: CDR1 DFQATT, CDR2 SNEGSKA (reference sequence). The CDR3 protein is CSARSGQRTDTQYF.

This chain joins TRBV5-1 and TRBJ2-7; lacking DNA, the TRBD2 call made by TCRdb goes unchecked. There are 15 residues in the CDR3. CDR1 and CDR2 from the germline V gene are SGHRS and YFSETQ. CDR3 in amino acids: CASRLLAGEVHEQYF.